This T cell receptor beta chain was recorded in a study of T cells in Graves' hyperthyroidism and ophthalmopathy. Amplified regions were TCR beta CDR3 sequences from RNA transcripts. HTBI primers were the set used in a first-round RT-PCR of the TCR CDR3. One entry per CDR3 protein results from TCRdb running MiXCR on the multiplex PCR reads. The data contain hundreds of thousands of distinct CDR3 sequences, around 15% of them singletons. Out of 8.5 to 10 ml of fresh peripheral blood came the PBMCs. Study results and limitations: A model of 13 V-J features distinguished ophthalmopathy from stable hyperthyroidism. Ophthalmopathy, as predicted by the model, came a median 6.5 months after the prediction.

V was cut by 1 base and J by 11 bases, with 18 bases left in between. The germline V gene encodes CDR1 SGHRS and CDR2 YFSETQ. This CDR3 comprises 15 residues. This clonotype was picked up many times. The antigen is undetermined. The receptor was isolated from a woman in her forties with Graves' hyperthyroidism. This chain uses TRBV5-1 with TRBJ1-4; no clear D. The sequenced material came from blood. The CDR3, as DNA: TGCGCCAGCAGCTTGACCCCGACGGTACCGGAGAAACTGTTTTTT. Its translation is CASSLTPTVPEKLFF.